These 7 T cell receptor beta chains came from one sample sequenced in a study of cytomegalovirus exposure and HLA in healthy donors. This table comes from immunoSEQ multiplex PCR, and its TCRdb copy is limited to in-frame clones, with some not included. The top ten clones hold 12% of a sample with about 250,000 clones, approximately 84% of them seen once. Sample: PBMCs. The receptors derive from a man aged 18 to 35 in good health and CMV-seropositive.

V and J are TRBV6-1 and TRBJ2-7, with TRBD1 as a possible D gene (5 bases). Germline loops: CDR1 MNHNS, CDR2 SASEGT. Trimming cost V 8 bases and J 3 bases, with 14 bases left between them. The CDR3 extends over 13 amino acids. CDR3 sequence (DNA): TGTGCCAGCTTGGTACAGGCCAACTACGAGCAGTACTTC. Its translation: CASLVQANYEQYF.

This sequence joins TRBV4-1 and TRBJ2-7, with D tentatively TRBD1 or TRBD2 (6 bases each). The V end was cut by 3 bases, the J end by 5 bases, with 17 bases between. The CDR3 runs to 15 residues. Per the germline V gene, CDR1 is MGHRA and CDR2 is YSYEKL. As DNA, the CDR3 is TGCGCCAGCAGCCAGTGGGGGGCGGTCAAAAACGAGCAGTACTTC. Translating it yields CASSQWGAVKNEQYF.

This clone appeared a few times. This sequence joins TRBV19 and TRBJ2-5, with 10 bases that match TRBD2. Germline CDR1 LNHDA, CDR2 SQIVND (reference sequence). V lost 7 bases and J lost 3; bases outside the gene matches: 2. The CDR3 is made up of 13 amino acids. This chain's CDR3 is CASTLAGEETQYF. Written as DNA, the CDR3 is TGTGCCAGTACGCTAGCGGGAGAAGAGACCCAGTACTTC.

CDR3 loop: CATSRDRASTEAFF. The CDR3 region has the DNA TGTGCCACCAGCAGAGATCGTGCAAGCACTGAAGCTTTCTTT. The J gene is TRBJ1-1, the V gene TRBV15; the D is unclear. The CDR3 runs to 14 residues. Germline CDR1 LNHNV, CDR2 YYDKDF (reference sequence). The germline V and J ends were trimmed by 0 bases and 4 bases, with 9 bases remaining between them.

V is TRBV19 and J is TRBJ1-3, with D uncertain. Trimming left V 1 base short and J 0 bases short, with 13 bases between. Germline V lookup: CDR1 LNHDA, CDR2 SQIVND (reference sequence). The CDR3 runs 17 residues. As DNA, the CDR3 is TGTGCCAGTAGTATAGGCACAGAGCATATCTCTGGAAACACCATATATTTT. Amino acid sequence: CASSIGTEHISGNTIYF.

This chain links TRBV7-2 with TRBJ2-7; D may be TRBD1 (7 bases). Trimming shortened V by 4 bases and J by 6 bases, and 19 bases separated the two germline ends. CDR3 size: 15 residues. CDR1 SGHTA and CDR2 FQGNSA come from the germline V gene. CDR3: CASSSSSGGFGEQYF. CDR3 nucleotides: TGTGCCAGCAGCTCGTCGTCAGGGGGGTTCGGCGAGCAGTACTTC.

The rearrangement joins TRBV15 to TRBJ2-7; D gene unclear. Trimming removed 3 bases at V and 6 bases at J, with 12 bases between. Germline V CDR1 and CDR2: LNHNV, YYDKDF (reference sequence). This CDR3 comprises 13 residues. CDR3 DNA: TGTGCCACCAGCAGTCAGGCCCTAGGCGAGCAGTACTTC. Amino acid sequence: CATSSQALGEQYF.